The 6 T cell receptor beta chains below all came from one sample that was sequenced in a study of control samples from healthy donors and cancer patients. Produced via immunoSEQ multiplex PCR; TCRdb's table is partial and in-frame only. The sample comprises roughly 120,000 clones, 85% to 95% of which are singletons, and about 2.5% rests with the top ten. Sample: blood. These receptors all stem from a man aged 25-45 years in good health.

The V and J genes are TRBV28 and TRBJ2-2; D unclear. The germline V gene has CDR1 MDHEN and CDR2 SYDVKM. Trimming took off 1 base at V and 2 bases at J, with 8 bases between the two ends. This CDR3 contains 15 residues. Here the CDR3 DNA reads TGTGCCAGCAGTTTATCTACAGACAACACCGGGGAGCTGTTTTTT. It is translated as CASSLSTDNTGELFF.

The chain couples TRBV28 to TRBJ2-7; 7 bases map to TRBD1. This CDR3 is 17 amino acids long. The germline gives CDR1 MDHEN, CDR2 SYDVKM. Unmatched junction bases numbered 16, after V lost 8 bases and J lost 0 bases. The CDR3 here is CASRRLYRGPRSYEQYF. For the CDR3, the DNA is TGTGCCAGCCGAAGACTCTACAGGGGTCCCCGCTCCTACGAGCAGTACTTC.

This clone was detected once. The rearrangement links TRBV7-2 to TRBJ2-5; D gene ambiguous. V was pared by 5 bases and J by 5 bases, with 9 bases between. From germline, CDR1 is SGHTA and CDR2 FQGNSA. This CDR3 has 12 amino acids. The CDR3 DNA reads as TGTGCCAGCAGCCAAACTGCGGAGACCCAGTACTTC. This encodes CASSQTAETQYF.

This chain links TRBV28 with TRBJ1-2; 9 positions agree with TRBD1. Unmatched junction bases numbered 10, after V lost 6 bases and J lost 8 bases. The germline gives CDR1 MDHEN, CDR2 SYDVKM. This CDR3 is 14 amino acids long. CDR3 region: CASSNIGTGRGYTF. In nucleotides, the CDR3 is TGTGCCAGCAGCAACATTGGGACAGGGAGAGGCTACACCTTC.

The CDR3 DNA follows: TGTGCCAGTAGTCCCTGGGAGACCCAGTACTTC. It is translated as CASSPWETQYF. The chain employs TRBV28 and TRBJ2-5, with no clear D. The CDR3 contains 11 residues. In germline, CDR1 is MDHEN, CDR2 SYDVKM. V lost 9 bases and J 5 bases, leaving 10 bases between the germline ends.

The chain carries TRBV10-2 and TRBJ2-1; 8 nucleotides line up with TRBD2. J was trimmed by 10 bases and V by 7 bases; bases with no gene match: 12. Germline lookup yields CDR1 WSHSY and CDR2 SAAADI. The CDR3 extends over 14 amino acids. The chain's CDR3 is CASTGPSGGSEQFF. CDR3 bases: TGCGCCAGCACCGGACCGAGCGGGGGTTCGGAGCAGTTCTTC.